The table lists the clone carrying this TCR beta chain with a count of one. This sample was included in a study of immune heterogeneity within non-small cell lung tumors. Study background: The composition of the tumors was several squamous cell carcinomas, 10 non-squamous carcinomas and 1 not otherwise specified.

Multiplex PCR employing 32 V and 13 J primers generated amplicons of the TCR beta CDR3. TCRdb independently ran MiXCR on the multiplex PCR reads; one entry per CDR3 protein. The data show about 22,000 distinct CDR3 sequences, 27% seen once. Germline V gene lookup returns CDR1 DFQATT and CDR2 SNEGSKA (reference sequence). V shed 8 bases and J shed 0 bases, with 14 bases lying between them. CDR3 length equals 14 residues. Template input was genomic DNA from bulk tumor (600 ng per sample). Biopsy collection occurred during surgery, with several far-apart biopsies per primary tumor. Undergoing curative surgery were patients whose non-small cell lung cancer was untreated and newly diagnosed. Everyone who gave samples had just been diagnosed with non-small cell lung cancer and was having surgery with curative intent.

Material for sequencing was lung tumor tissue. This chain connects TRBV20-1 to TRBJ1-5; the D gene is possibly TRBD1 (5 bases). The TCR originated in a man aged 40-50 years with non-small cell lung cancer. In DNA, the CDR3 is TGCAGTTCTACCCGGACAAATAGCAATCAGCCCCAGCATTTT. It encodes CSSTRTNSNQPQHF.